The 30 T cell receptor beta chains listed next were all sequenced from one sample in a study of regulatory T cells in long-lasting Graves disease. The sample's time point: newly diagnosed GD, antithyroid drugs for less than 3 months. Scientists built the TCR library using RNA that was extracted from PBMCs. Relying on iRepertoire HTBI primers and Arm-PCR of CDR3 regions, the team built TCR beta libraries. MiXCR, run by TCRdb on the multiplex PCR reads, gives a single entry per CDR3 protein. Of about 440,000 distinct CDR3 sequences listed, about 15% are singletons. The same sample was also used in a study of T cells in Graves' hyperthyroidism and ophthalmopathy.

The specimen comprised peripheral blood mononuclear cells (PBMCs), sampled at new diagnosis, from a patient treated with antithyroid drugs. The receptors were gathered from a woman aged 30 to 39 with Graves disease.

The gene calls are TRBV19 and TRBJ1-2; possible D gene TRBD1, 6 bases. V was cut by 11 bases and J by 2 bases, with 12 bases left in between. Germline assignment: CDR1 LNHDA and CDR2 SQIVND (reference sequence). This CDR3 has 12 amino acids. The CDR3 DNA reads TGTGCCTTAAGGACAGCGAACTATGGCTACACCTTC. Encoded protein: CALRTANYGYTF.

This clonotype was counted between two and nine times. V is TRBV5-1 and J is TRBJ2-2; D remains ambiguous. Germline CDR1 and CDR2: SGHRS and YFSETQ. Trimming cost V 4 bases and J 6 bases, with 13 bases left between them. CDR3 length equals 14 residues. Here the CDR3 DNA reads TGCGCCAGCAGCCTGGCGCCATTGTCCGGGGAGCTGTTTTTT. Protein sequence: CASSLAPLSGELFF.

J is TRBJ1-3 and V is TRBV19; D is uncertain. The ends were cut back, 6 bases at V and 6 bases at J, with 12 bases in the middle. The V gene's germline CDR1 is LNHDA and CDR2 SQIVND (reference sequence). The CDR3 runs 13 residues. The DNA for the CDR3 is TGTGCCAGTAGCCGATCCAACTTAAACACCATATATTTT. Translation gives CASSRSNLNTIYF.

This clonotype was observed at least ten times. The V call is TRBV3-1, the J call TRBJ1-1; possibly TRBD1 for D (6 bases). Germline V gene lookup returns CDR1 LGHDT and CDR2 YNNKEL (reference sequence). Trimming removed 2 bases from V and 6 bases from J, with 13 bases in between. The CDR3 extends over 14 amino acids. CDR3 sequence reads: CASSQRGVLAEAFF. As DNA, the CDR3 is TGTGCCAGCAGCCAAAGGGGGGTGCTGGCTGAAGCTTTCTTT.

The CDR3 sequence: CATGDRDNEQFF. The CDR3 DNA reads TGTGCCACGGGGGACAGAGACAATGAGCAGTTCTTC. This chain uses TRBV10-3 with TRBJ2-1; a weak D match, TRBD1 (7 bases). Germline V lookup: CDR1 ENHRY, CDR2 SYGVKD. This CDR3 spans 12 amino acids. Trimming removed 10 bases at V and 5 bases at J, with 12 bases between.

DNA for the CDR3: TGCGCCAGCAGAGAGACTACCGACACTCTAGCCAAAAACATTCAGTACTTC. It codes for CASRETTDTLAKNIQYF. The rearrangement joins TRBV5-1 to TRBJ2-4; TRBD2 might be the D (5 bases). V was clipped by 5 bases and J by 0 bases, with 18 bases between them. This CDR3 comprises 17 residues. Germline V CDR1 and CDR2: SGHRS, YFSETQ.

This clonotype has at least ten counts. This rearrangement joins TRBV7-9 to TRBJ2-2; possibly TRBD1 for D (6 bases). This CDR3 is 14 amino acids long. The germline gives CDR1 SEHNR, CDR2 FQNEAQ (reference sequence). V was clipped by 5 bases and J by 6 bases, with 13 bases between them. CDR3 in DNA: TGTGCCAGCAGCGTCACAGGGATTGCCGGGGAGCTGTTTTTT. Its protein is CASSVTGIAGELFF. The full variable domain, rest sourced from reference TRBV7-9 and TRBJ2-2, is DTGVSQNPRHKITKRGQNVTFRCDPISEHNRLYWYRQTLGQGPEFLTYFQNEAQLEKSRLLSDRFSAERPKGSFSTLEIQRTEQGDSAMYLCASSVTGIAGELFFGEGSRLTVL.

This clonotype was seen repeatedly, ten times or more. The genes are TRBV11-2 and TRBJ2-5, with D uncertain. The CDR3 has 12 residues. Deletions cut 2 bases from V and 2 bases from J, with 3 bases between. CDR1 is SGHAT, CDR2 FQNNGV, per germline. The CDR3 region is CASSLLQETQYF. The CDR3 DNA is TGTGCCAGCAGCTTACTACAAGAGACCCAGTACTTC.

This clonotype was seen many times. The chain couples TRBV12-3 or TRBV12-4 to TRBJ2-1; 9 nucleotides align to TRBD2. V lost 6 bases, J lost 6 bases, and 6 bases stayed unmatched. This CDR3 has 14 amino acids. CDR3 residues: CASRVAGGGNEQFF. The CDR3 DNA sequence: TGTGCCAGCAGGGTCGCGGGAGGGGGCAATGAGCAGTTCTTC.

This clonotype was seen repeatedly, ten times or more. The rearrangement joins TRBV7-8 to TRBJ2-1; D perhaps matches TRBD2 (6 bases). V dropped 0 bases and J dropped 6 bases, with 15 bases sitting between them. Germline values: CDR1 SGHVS, CDR2 FQNEAQ. This CDR3 is built from 16 residues. The CDR3, as DNA: TGTGCCAGCAGCTTAGCCACGGGACTCCGGGGCAATGAGCAGTTCTTC. Its translation: CASSLATGLRGNEQFF.

Only a few counts were recorded for this clonotype. This rearrangement joins TRBV7-2 to TRBJ2-5; 8 positions match TRBD2. Germline-derived CDR1 and CDR2 are SGHTA and FQGNSA. The CDR3 is 17 residues long. Unmatched junction bases numbered 11, after V lost 1 base and J lost 4 bases. The CDR3 is CASSLGVRGRKGETQYF. The CDR3 DNA is TGTGCCAGCAGCTTAGGTGTCCGCGGGAGGAAAGGAGAGACCCAGTACTTC. Together with reference TRBV7-2 and TRBJ2-5, the CDR3 gives the full variable domain: GAGVSQSPSNKVTEKGKDVELRCDPISGHTALYWYRQSLGQGLEFLIYFQGNSAPDKSGLPSDRFSAERTGGSVSTLTIQRTQQEDSAVYLCASSLGVRGRKGETQYFGPGTRLLVL.

The V gene is TRBV6-2 or TRBV6-3, the J gene TRBJ2-1, with D unresolved. The CDR3 has 18 amino acids. Trimming shortened V by 5 bases and J by 7 bases, and 27 bases separated the two germline ends. CDR1 and CDR2 from the germline V gene are MNHEY and SVGEGT. The CDR3 loop reads CASSEAHRRGPAFNEQFF. For the CDR3, the DNA is TGTGCCAGCAGTGAAGCCCACAGAAGAGGTCCTGCCTTTAATGAGCAGTTCTTC.

Comment on this clonotype: A far larger clone is off by one base, so a read error is likely. V and J are TRBV7-9 and TRBJ2-7; D tentatively fits TRBD1 or TRBD2 (6 bases each). Germline V gene lookup returns CDR1 SEHNR and CDR2 FQNEAQ (reference sequence). The CDR3 is 15 amino acids. CDR3 coding DNA: TGTGCCTGCAGCTTAGCGTCGGGGGCCCTCTACGAGCAGTACTTC. This codes for CACSLASGALYEQYF.

As concerns this clonotype: One junction end does not reproduce the germline sequence, and a read error may be involved. This rearrangement joins TRBV6-2 or TRBV6-3 to TRBJ1-6; 7 bases agree with TRBD1. Germline-derived CDR1 and CDR2 are MNHEY and SVGEGT. The CDR3 sequence is 15 residues long. CDR3 in amino acids: CASSYLGTDNSPPHF. CDR3 sequence (DNA): TGTGCCAGCAGTTATTTGGGGACAGACAATTCACCCCCCCACTTT.

The chain couples TRBV7-6 to TRBJ1-5; TRBD1 matches 8 bases. With V trimmed by 1 base and J by 5 bases, 4 bases remained unmatched. CDR3 length: 15 residues. Germline assignment: CDR1 SGHVS and CDR2 FNYEAQ. The CDR3, as DNA: TGTGCCAGCAGCTTAGTTCAGGGGGCCGATCAGCCCCAGCATTTT. Its protein is CASSLVQGADQPQHF. The variable domain in full, completed from reference TRBV7-6 and TRBJ1-5, reads GAGVSQSPRYKVTKRGQDVALRCDPISGHVSLYWYRQALGQGPEFLTYFNYEAQQDKSGLPNDRFSAERPEGSISTLTIQRTEQRDSAMYRCASSLVQGADQPQHFGDGTRLSIL.

This clonotype was seen repeatedly, ten times or more. The gene calls are TRBV20-1 and TRBJ2-7; TRBD2 matches 10 bases. V gave up 5 bases and J gave up 0 bases; unmatched junction bases: 13. Germline CDR1 reads DFQATT; CDR2 reads SNEGSKA (reference sequence). The CDR3 covers 17 residues. The CDR3 sequence: CSAPPGLAVPSSYEQYF. CDR3 in DNA: TGCAGTGCTCCCCCCGGACTAGCGGTTCCGAGCTCCTACGAGCAGTACTTC.

On this clonotype itself: A far larger clone is one nucleotide away, so this likely arose from a read error. The gene calls are TRBV11-3 and TRBJ2-2; no definite D call. V dropped 8 bases and J dropped 3 bases, with 10 bases sitting between them. The length of the CDR3 is 13 residues. The germline CDR1 and CDR2 sequences are SGHNT and YENEEA. The CDR3 DNA reads TGTGCCAGCCTCCGGTCGGACACCGGGGAGCTGTTTTTT. Its protein product is CASLRSDTGELFF. The whole variable domain, remainder taken from reference TRBV11-3 and TRBJ2-2, is EAGVVQSPRYKIIEKKQPVAFWCNPISGHNTLYWYLQNLGQGPELLIRYENEEAVDDSQLPKDRFSAERLKGVDSTLKIQPAELGDSAVYLCASLRSDTGELFFGEGSRLTVL.

Worth noting for this clonotype: A far larger clone is a single base away, which makes a read error likely. The rearrangement links TRBV3-1 to TRBJ2-4; D uncertain. The CDR3 extends over 13 amino acids. Germline V gene data show CDR1 as LGHDT and CDR2 as YNNKEL (reference sequence). Trimming shortened V by 1 base and J by 13 bases, and 14 bases separated the two germline ends. The CDR3 DNA reads TGTGCCAGCAGCCAAGTAAGTGGGGATGAGCAGTACTTC. It translates to CASSQVSGDEQYF.

This clonotype has a handful of counts. This chain links TRBV27 with TRBJ2-6; D unclear. The CDR3 consists of 14 residues. Trimming took 5 bases from V and 4 from J, leaving 9 bases between them. Germline lookup yields CDR1 MNHEY and CDR2 SMNVEV (reference sequence). As DNA, the CDR3 is TGTGCCAGCAGTCTTCTCTCCGGGGCCAACGTCCTGACTTTC. Translation gives CASSLLSGANVLTF.

V gene TRBV20-1 combines with J gene TRBJ1-5; 11 bases agree with TRBD1. The junction had 4 bases not matched to a gene; V was cut back by 0 bases and J by 6 bases. This CDR3 region has 15 residues. Germline CDR1 DFQATT, CDR2 SNEGSKA (reference sequence). CDR3 nucleotides: TGCAGTGCTAGAGAGTGGGACAGGGGGGTTCAGCCCCAGCATTTT. Its translation: CSAREWDRGVQPQHF.

This clonotype was found many times. The chain recombines TRBV12-3 or TRBV12-4 with TRBJ1-5; possible D gene TRBD1, 6 bases. There are 15 residues in the CDR3. V lost 11 bases to trimming and J lost 0 bases, with 17 bases between them. The CDR3 bases are TGTGCCTCTCAGGGGCAGGGGAATAGCAATCAGCCCCAGCATTTT. Translating it yields CASQGQGNSNQPQHF.

This clonotype was detected ten times or more. The chain combines TRBV5-5 with TRBJ2-3; D is perhaps TRBD2 (5 bases). Germline CDR1 is SGHKS and CDR2 is YYEKEE (reference sequence). The length of the CDR3 is 14 residues. Between the trimmed V and J ends, which lost 4 bases and 3 bases, there was a span of 12 bases. CDR3 residues: CASSPPRGTDTQYF. CDR3 DNA sequence: TGTGCCAGCAGCCCCCCTCGGGGAACAGATACGCAGTATTTT.

This clonotype was detected only a few times. The CDR3: CASSPTTDTQYF. The CDR3 coding sequence is TGTGCCAGTAGTCCGACGACAGATACGCAGTATTTT. V and J are TRBV19 and TRBJ2-3; D call uncertain. The CDR3 spans 12 residues. CDR1 is LNHDA, CDR2 SQIVND, per germline (reference sequence). Trimming took off 5 bases at V and 3 bases at J, with 6 bases between the two ends.

This clonotype was detected ten times or more. The rearrangement uses TRBV6-5 and TRBJ2-3; 7 bases line up with TRBD2. Losses at the gene ends were 1 base for V and 0 bases for J; bases not matched to a gene: 4. CDR3 size: 16 residues. CDR1 and CDR2 from the germline V gene are MNHEY and SVGAGI. CDR3 region: CASSYWGGTSTDTQYF. In DNA, the CDR3 is TGTGCCAGCAGTTACTGGGGGGGAACAAGCACAGATACGCAGTATTTT.

V gene TRBV19 combines with J gene TRBJ2-4; 7 bases line up with TRBD2. The CDR3 runs to 16 residues. Germline V gene data show CDR1 as LNHDA and CDR2 as SQIVND (reference sequence). Trimming at V came to 3 bases and at J to 7 bases, leaving 12 bases not matched to a gene. The CDR3 nucleotides are TGTGCCAGTAGTATCACGGGCGGGAGAGGCGGGAACATTCAGTACTTC. Its translation is CASSITGGRGGNIQYF.

The gene calls are TRBV19 and TRBJ2-7; 8 positions agree with TRBD1. Trimming at V came to 4 bases and at J to 1 base, leaving 3 bases not matched to a gene. Germline assignment: CDR1 LNHDA and CDR2 SQIVND (reference sequence). The length of the CDR3 is 14 residues. CDR3: CASSTDRVSYEQYF. The CDR3 DNA reads as TGTGCCAGTAGTACGGACAGGGTGTCCTACGAGCAGTACTTC.

The rearrangement joins TRBV29-1 to TRBJ1-1; D not resolved. CDR3 length equals 13 residues. The ends were cut back, 2 bases at V and 4 bases at J, with 11 bases in the middle. CDR1 SQVTM and CDR2 ANQGSEA come from the germline V gene. The CDR3 sequence is CSVEYFLSTEAFF. The CDR3 DNA follows: TGCAGCGTTGAATATTTTCTTAGCACTGAAGCTTTCTTT.

As for this clonotype: One base away lies a much larger clone, so this may be a sequencing read error. J is TRBJ1-1 and V is TRBV6-5, with a tentative D call TRBD1 (6 bases). V lost 4 bases, J lost 3 bases, and 12 bases lay in between. Per the germline V gene, CDR1 is MNHEY and CDR2 is SVGAGI. The CDR3 sequence is 14 residues long. The CDR3 spells CASSSQGMDTEAFF. In nucleotides, the CDR3 is TGTGCCAGCAGTTCACAGGGTATGGACACTGAAGCTTTCTTT.

The chain employs TRBV5-8 and TRBJ1-2; D gene unclear. V was pared by 3 bases and J by 0 bases, with 6 bases between. CDR1 is SGHTS, CDR2 YDEGEE, per germline. The CDR3 is made up of 13 amino acids. The CDR3 is CASSSRTNYGYTF. Here the CDR3 DNA reads TGTGCCAGCAGCTCTAGGACTAACTATGGCTACACCTTC.

This clonotype appeared many times. V gene TRBV5-1 combines with J gene TRBJ1-2; D not certain. V lost 0 bases, J lost 3 bases, and 24 bases lay in between. Per germline, CDR1 SGHRS and CDR2 YFSETQ. The CDR3 has 19 residues. CDR3 in amino acids: CASSLVVAGRRSLDYGYTF. The CDR3 DNA is TGCGCCAGCAGCTTGGTCGTGGCTGGGAGGCGAAGCCTCGACTATGGCTACACCTTC.